The TCR beta chain described here comes from a study of shared clonotypes between healthy human individuals. Overall study: Donors were a couple of women and a few men aged 18 to 49. Donors had three CD4 naive, three CD4 memory, two CD8 naive and one CD8 memory plate apiece. Study results and limitations: Memory subsets generally showed lower estimated richness than naive subsets.

Using immunoSEQ multiplex PCR, the repertoire was profiled, and TCRdb retains in-frame clones only, with some absent. Of around 1.9 million clones in the sample, 90% to 95% were seen once. Naive CD8 isolation took CD45RO-negative cells positively selected for CCR7 and excluded terminally differentiated effector memory CD45RA+ cells. Among the donors, all were Caucasian adults who lived in Nashville, Tennessee. Trimming pared 1 base from V and 1 base from J, leaving 16 bases between. Germline-derived CDR1 and CDR2 are MNHNS and SASEGT. This CDR3 contains 17 residues. In regard to this clone: The antigen is unknown.

The rearrangement uses TRBV6-1 and TRBJ1-1; D is undetermined. Source material: naive CD8+ T cells from PBMCs. The sequence derives from a man aged 18 to 29 in good health. Some clones in this sample may be carry-over from other donors' samples. CDR3 sequence: CASSEVPPKGPNTEAFF. Written as DNA, the CDR3 is TGTGCCAGCAGTGAAGTTCCCCCAAAAGGCCCGAACACTGAAGCTTTCTTT.